The 5 T cell receptor beta chains below come from one sample, sequenced in a study of response to subunit inactivated influenza vaccine. TCRdb passed the RT-PCR reads through MiXCR, listing each CDR3 protein once. This table holds some 500,000 distinct CDR3 sequences, 13% found once. Sequenced material: PBMCs from blood, taken roughly 47 days after vaccination. The receptors were sampled from a man aged 50 or older who received an inactivated influenza vaccine.

This clonotype has more than one count but fewer than ten. The chain is built from TRBV7-8 and TRBJ2-3; TRBD2 might be the D (6 bases). V lost 3 bases, J lost 1 base, and 14 bases lay in between. The V gene's germline CDR1 is SGHVS and CDR2 FQNEAQ. The CDR3 covers 16 residues. CDR3 sequence: CASSFLGTLGTDTQYF. The CDR3 DNA is TGTGCCAGCAGCTTCCTCGGGACTCTTGGCACAGATACGCAGTATTTT. Filled out from reference TRBV7-8 and TRBJ2-3, the complete variable domain reads GAGVSQSPRYKVAKRGQDVALRCDPISGHVSLFWYQQALGQGPEFLTYFQNEAQLDKSGLPSDRFFAERPEGSVSTLKIQRTQQEDSAVYLCASSFLGTLGTDTQYFGPGTRLTVL.

The V call is TRBV27, the J call TRBJ2-4; TRBD2 is a possible D gene (7 bases). This CDR3 region has 13 residues. Germline CDR1 is MNHEY and CDR2 is SMNVEV (reference sequence). V was shortened by 3 bases and J by 8 bases, with 11 bases between the two germline ends. Here the CDR3 DNA reads TGTGCCAGCAGTTTGGGGGGGCGGCACATTCAGTACTTC. Amino acids: CASSLGGRHIQYF.

On this clonotype: A much bigger clone sits one base away, suggesting this may be a read error. The chain joins TRBV5-1 to TRBJ2-1; 8 bases are shared with TRBD2. CDR1 is SGHRS and CDR2 is YFSETQ in the germline V gene. The CDR3 extends over 15 amino acids. The CDR3 region is CASSPGGGPYNEQIF. The CDR3 DNA reads as TGCGCCAGCAGCCCTGGCGGGGGGCCCTACAATGAGCAGATCTTC.

This clonotype showed up just a few times. The V call is TRBV12-5, the J call TRBJ2-1, with D possibly called TRBD1 or TRBD2 (6 bases each). Trimming pared 0 bases from V and 7 bases from J, leaving 28 bases between. The CDR3 is 20 residues long. CDR1 and CDR2 from the germline V gene are LGHNT and FRNRAP. The CDR3 coding sequence is TGTGCTAGTGGTTTGGTACTAGGGGGAGGACCTTCATGGGATGGGAATGAGCAGTTCTTC. This gives the protein CASGLVLGGGPSWDGNEQFF.

The rearrangement joins TRBV5-1 to TRBJ2-3; maybe TRBD1 (7 bases). The CDR3 totals 15 residues. V lost 4 bases, J lost 0 bases, and 12 bases lay in between. Germline values: CDR1 SGHRS, CDR2 YFSETQ. DNA of the CDR3: TGCGCCAGCAGCGTACAGGGGACTAGCACAGATACGCAGTATTTT. Its translation: CASSVQGTSTDTQYF.